The 9 T cell receptor beta chains below were found in one sample sequenced in a study of blood T cell repertoires in COVID-19. Profiling relied on immunoSEQ multiplex PCR, and the TCRdb table lists in-frame clones only, not all of them. The repertoire has roughly 250,000 clones, 65% to 90% of them found once; the top ten carry roughly 2.9%. Sequencing was done on a sample of peripheral blood. The receptors were gathered from a woman aged 55-70 years with active or convalescent COVID-19.

The chain is built from TRBV19 and TRBJ1-2, with D possibly matching TRBD1 (5 bases). The CDR3 has 13 amino acids. Germline assignment: CDR1 LNHDA and CDR2 SQIVND (reference sequence). Trimming shortened V by 5 bases and J by 3 bases, and 10 bases separated the two germline ends. This CDR3 reads CASSSGGDYGYTF. The CDR3 region has the DNA TGTGCCAGTAGTTCGGGAGGGGACTATGGCTACACCTTC.

The chain recombines TRBV11-2 with TRBJ2-1; tentative D call: TRBD2 (6 bases). Trimming cost V 1 base and J 5 bases, with 12 bases left between them. CDR1 is SGHAT and CDR2 is FQNNGV in the germline V gene. This CDR3 contains 15 residues. The CDR3 DNA follows: TGTGCCAGCAGCTTAGGGGCGGGGCCGCACAATGAGCAGTTCTTC. This codes for CASSLGAGPHNEQFF.

This clone has a handful of counts. The chain has TRBV2 and TRBJ1-5; weak D call: TRBD1 (6 bases). Per germline, CDR1 SNHLY and CDR2 FYNNEI. This CDR3 is built from 14 residues. The V end lost 7 bases, the J end lost 4 bases, and 14 bases lay between the germline ends. CDR3 sequence (DNA): TGTGCCAGCAAGGGCAGGGGCTCTAATCAGCCCCAGCATTTT. Translating it yields CASKGRGSNQPQHF.

J is TRBJ2-1 and V is TRBV25-1; D is undetermined. CDR3 length: 14 residues. V lost 9 bases to trimming and J lost 3 bases, with 15 bases between them. Germline V gene sequence: CDR1 MGHDK, CDR2 SYGVNS. The CDR3 nucleotides are TGTGCCAGTCTATCGTCTAGGCTCTACAATGAGCAGTTCTTC. This translates into CASLSSRLYNEQFF.

The chain combines TRBV5-1 with TRBJ2-3; the match to TRBD2 covers 13 bases. Germline V gives CDR1 SGHRS, CDR2 YFSETQ. The CDR3 loop spans 16 amino acids. V lost 4 bases, J lost 2 bases, and 4 bases stayed unmatched. CDR3 protein: CASSPGTSGTTDTQYF. The CDR3 DNA reads as TGCGCCAGCAGCCCTGGGACTAGCGGGACCACAGATACGCAGTATTTT.

This clone came up a few times. This chain uses TRBV6-4 with TRBJ1-1, with a weak D call TRBD1 (5 bases). This CDR3 has 14 amino acids. Germline V gives CDR1 MRHNA, CDR2 SNTAGT. V gave up 4 bases and J gave up 4 bases, with 13 bases separating them. This CDR3 reads CASSVTRAGTEAFF. The CDR3 DNA is TGTGCCAGCAGTGTAACCAGGGCCGGCACTGAAGCTTTCTTT.

The rearrangement links TRBV5-1 to TRBJ2-3; 10 bases match TRBD2. Germline values: CDR1 SGHRS, CDR2 YFSETQ. After removal of 2 bases from V and 6 bases from J, the junction contained 9 bases not matched to a gene. The CDR3 is made up of 16 amino acids. The chain's CDR3 is CASSFTTTSGADTQYF. The CDR3 DNA reads as TGCGCCAGCAGCTTCACGACTACTAGCGGGGCCGATACGCAGTATTTT.

This clone was seen just once. This chain joins TRBV7-9 and TRBJ2-2; D might be TRBD1 (7 bases). Germline CDR1 is SEHNR and CDR2 is FQNEAQ (reference sequence). Trimming took 5 bases from V and 5 from J, leaving 12 bases between them. The CDR3 length is 14 residues. CDR3 protein: CASSRQGGTGELFF. The CDR3 nucleotides are TGTGCCAGCAGCCGACAGGGAGGAACCGGGGAGCTGTTTTTT. Combining the CDR3 with reference TRBV7-9 and TRBJ2-2 gives the whole variable domain DTGVSQNPRHKITKRGQNVTFRCDPISEHNRLYWYRQTLGQGPEFLTYFQNEAQLEKSRLLSDRFSAERPKGSFSTLEIQRTEQGDSAMYLCASSRQGGTGELFFGEGSRLTVL.

The genes are TRBV5-4 and TRBJ1-2; no clear D. V lost 4 bases to trimming and J lost 8 bases, with 18 bases between them. Germline V gene lookup returns CDR1 SGHNT and CDR2 YYREEE (reference sequence). The CDR3 runs to 14 residues. CDR3 in amino acids: CASSRTELGRGYTF. The CDR3 DNA reads as TGTGCCAGCAGCCGGACGGAGCTAGGGAGGGGCTACACCTTC.